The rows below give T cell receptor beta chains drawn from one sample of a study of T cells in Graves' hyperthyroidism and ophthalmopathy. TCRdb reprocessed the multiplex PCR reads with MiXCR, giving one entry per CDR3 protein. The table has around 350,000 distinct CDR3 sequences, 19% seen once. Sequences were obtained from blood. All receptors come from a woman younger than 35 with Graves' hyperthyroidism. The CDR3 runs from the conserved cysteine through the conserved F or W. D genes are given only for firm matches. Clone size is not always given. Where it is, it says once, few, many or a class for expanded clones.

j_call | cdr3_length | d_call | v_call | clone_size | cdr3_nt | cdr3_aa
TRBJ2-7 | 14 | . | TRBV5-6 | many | TGTGCCAGCAGCGCGGCAGGGTTATACTACGAGCAGTACTTC | CASSAAGLYYEQYF
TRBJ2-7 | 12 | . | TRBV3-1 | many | TGTGCCAGCAGCCAGAACGACGGCGAGCAGTACTTC | CASSQNDGEQYF
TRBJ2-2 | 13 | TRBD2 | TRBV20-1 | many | TGCAGTGCTTGGGAAGCGGGGACCGGGGAGCTGTTTTTT | CSAWEAGTGELFF
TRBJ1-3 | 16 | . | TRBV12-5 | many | TGTGCTAGTGGTTTGGTAGCCGGGAGCTCTGGAAACACCATATATTTT | CASGLVAGSSGNTIYF
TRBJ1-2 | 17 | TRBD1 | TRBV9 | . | TGTGCCAGCAGCCGGGGGTTGGGCCTAACAGGGGGAATGCGCTACACCTTC | CASSRGLGLTGGMRYTF
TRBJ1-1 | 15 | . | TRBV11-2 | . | TGTGCCAGCAGCTTGTCCGGGACGCACGCGAGTGAAGCTTTCTTT | CASSLSGTHASEAFF
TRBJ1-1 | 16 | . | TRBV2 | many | TGTGCCAGCAGTGAAGACAGGGCGGCCTGGGGCACTGAAACTTTCTTT | CASSEDRAAWGTETFF
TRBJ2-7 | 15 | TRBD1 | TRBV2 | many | TGTGCCAGGAGCTCAGAGACAGGGCCTCTCTACGAGCAGTACTTC | CARSSETGPLYEQYF
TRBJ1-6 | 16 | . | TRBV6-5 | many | TGTGCCAGCAGTTACTCGATATCCGGAGAGAATTCACCCCTCCACTTT | CASSYSISGENSPLHF
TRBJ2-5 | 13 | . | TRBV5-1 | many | TGCGCCAGCAGCTCACAGGGGAGGGAGACCCAGTACTTC | CASSSQGRETQYF
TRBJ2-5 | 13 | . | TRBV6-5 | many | TGTGCCACCCGGGGGTCGGGCCTGGGGACCCAGTACTTC | CATRGSGLGTQYF
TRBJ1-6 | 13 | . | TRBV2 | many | TGTGCCGGAGCGACAGCCTATAATTCACCCCTCCACTTT | CAGATAYNSPLHF
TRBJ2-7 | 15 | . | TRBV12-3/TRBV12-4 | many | TGTGCCAGCAGTTTAAGGATTGGCAGGGGTTGGGAGCAGTACTTC | CASSLRIGRGWEQYF
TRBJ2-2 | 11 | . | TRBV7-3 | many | TGTGCCAGCAGCCCGACAACGGAGCTGTTTTTT | CASSPTTELFF
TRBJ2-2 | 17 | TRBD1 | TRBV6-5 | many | TGTGCCAGCAGTTACTCTACAGGGGGCGGGGGCGGCGGGGAGCTGTTTTTT | CASSYSTGGGGGGELFF
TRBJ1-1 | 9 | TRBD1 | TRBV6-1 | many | TGTGCTGCCGGGACAGAAACTTTCTTT | CAAGTETFF
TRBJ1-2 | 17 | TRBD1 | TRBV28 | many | TGTGCCAGCCTCCTAAACGGGGACAGGGCTTCAGACTATGGCTACACCTTC | CASLLNGDRASDYGYTF
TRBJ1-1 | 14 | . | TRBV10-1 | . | TGCGCCAGCAGCCTGACCACAAGTTTCGCTGAAGCTTTCTTT | CASSLTTSFAEAFF
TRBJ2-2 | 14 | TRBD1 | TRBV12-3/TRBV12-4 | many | TGTGCCAGCAGTCACTCAACAGGGGCCGGGGAGCTGTTTTTT | CASSHSTGAGELFF
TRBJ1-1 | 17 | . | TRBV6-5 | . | TGTGCCAGCAGTTACTCAATAACGGACGGAATGAACACTGAAGCTTTCTTT | CASSYSITDGMNTEAFF
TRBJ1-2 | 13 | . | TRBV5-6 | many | TGTGCCAGCAGCTTGGTACAGTACTATGGCTACACCTTC | CASSLVQYYGYTF
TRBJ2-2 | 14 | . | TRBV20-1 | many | TGCAGCGTCGGACACATTCGGAACACCGGGGAGCTGTTTTTT | CSVGHIRNTGELFF
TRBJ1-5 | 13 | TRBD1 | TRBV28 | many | TGTGCCAGCAGATGGACAGGGGTTCAGCCCCAGCATTTT | CASRWTGVQPQHF
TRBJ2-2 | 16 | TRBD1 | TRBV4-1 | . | TGCGCCAGCAGCCAAGAACAGGGGGCGAACACCGGGGAGCTGTTTTTT | CASSQEQGANTGELFF
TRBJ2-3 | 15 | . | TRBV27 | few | TGTGCCAGCACCTCTGACCTCTCCTTCACAGATACGCAGTATTTT | CASTSDLSFTDTQYF
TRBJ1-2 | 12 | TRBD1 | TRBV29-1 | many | TGCAGCGGTCAGGGGGCTCCCTATGGCTACACCTTC | CSGQGAPYGYTF
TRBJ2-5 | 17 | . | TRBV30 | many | TGTGCCTGGAGCTTGGCAGGCCGAAGAAGGGGCCAAGAGACCCAGTACTTC | CAWSLAGRRRGQETQYF
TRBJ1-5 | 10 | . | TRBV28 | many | TGTGCCAGCAGTTCCCAGCCCCAGCATTTT | CASSSQPQHF